This TCR beta chain is drawn from a study of blood T cells in healthy people across ages. Findings and limits, study-wide: A conclusive naive versus antigen-experienced comparison was prevented by the unsorted PBMCs. Naive CD4+ cell counts and diversity both ran higher in long-lived than in aged donors. As naive T cell percentage varied, TCR beta diversity correlated strongly with it.

As to this clonotype: Its specificity is not known. This may be a read error, as it is one base from a much larger clone.

Trimming removed 4 bases from V and 0 bases from J; junction bases left unmatched: 4. Per germline, CDR1 MRHNA and CDR2 SNTAGT. This CDR3 has 15 amino acids. PCR was performed a second time for 7 to 11 cycles using a sample-barcoded 5' primer and a J-beta primer mix. Using its own MiXCR run on the 5' RACE reads, TCRdb lists one record per CDR3 protein. This repertoire shows about 1.6 million distinct CDR3 sequences, about 32% found once; its top ten account for approximately 10%. Healthy individuals of Caucasian origin from Russia, aged 6 to 90, served as donors. This TCR was recovered from a woman in her thirties in good health. Material for sequencing was blood. The genes are TRBV6-4 and TRBJ2-7; 9 nucleotides line up with TRBD2. Here the CDR3 reads CASSVAGDNSYEQYF. The CDR3 coding sequence is TGTGCCAGCAGTGTAGCGGGAGATAACTCCTACGAGCAGTACTTC.